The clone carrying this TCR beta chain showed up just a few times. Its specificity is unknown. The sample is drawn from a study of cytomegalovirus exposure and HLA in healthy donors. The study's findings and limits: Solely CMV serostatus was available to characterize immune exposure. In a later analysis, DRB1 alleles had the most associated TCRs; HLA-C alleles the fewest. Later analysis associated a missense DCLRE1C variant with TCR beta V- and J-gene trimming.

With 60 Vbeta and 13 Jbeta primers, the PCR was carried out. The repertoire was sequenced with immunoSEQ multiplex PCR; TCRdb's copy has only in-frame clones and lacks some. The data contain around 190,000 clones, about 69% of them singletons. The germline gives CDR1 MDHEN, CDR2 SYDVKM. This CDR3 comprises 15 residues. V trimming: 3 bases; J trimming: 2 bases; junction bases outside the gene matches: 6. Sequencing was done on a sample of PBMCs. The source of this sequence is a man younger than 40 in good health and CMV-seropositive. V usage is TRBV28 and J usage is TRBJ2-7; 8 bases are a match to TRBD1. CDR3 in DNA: TGTGCCAGCAGTTTGGCAGGGGGCACTACCTACGAGCAGTACTTC. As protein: CASSLAGGTTYEQYF.